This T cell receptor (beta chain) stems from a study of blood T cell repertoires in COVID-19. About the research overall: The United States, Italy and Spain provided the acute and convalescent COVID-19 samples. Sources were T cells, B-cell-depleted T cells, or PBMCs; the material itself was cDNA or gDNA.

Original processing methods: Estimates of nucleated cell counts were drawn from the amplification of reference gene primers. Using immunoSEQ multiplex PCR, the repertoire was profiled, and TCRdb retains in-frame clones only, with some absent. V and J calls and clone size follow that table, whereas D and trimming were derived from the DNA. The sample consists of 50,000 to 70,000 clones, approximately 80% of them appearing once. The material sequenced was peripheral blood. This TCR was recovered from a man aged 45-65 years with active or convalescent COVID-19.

The CDR3 sequence: CASSQAGSTNSPLHF. DNA of the CDR3: TGTGCCAGCTCACAGGCAGGGTCGACGAATTCACCCCTCCACTTT. V usage is TRBV18 and J usage is TRBJ1-6, with D perhaps TRBD1 (5 bases). The CDR3 is made up of 15 amino acids. V lost 4 bases and J 7 bases, leaving 14 bases between the germline ends. The V gene's germline CDR1 is KGHSH and CDR2 LQKENI.